This paragraph covers one T cell receptor (beta chain) sequence. Clones were read by immunoSEQ multiplex PCR, and TCRdb kept only the in-frame ones, dropping some. The data contain 85,000 to 100,000 clones, 82% of them singletons. This sample is drawn from a study of control samples from healthy donors and cancer patients. Trimming removed 9 bases at V and 1 base at J, with 15 bases between. CDR3 size: 15 residues. Germline V gene sequence: CDR1 LNHNV, CDR2 YYDKDF (reference sequence). What was sequenced was blood. The chain combines TRBV15 with TRBJ1-4, with D possibly TRBD1 on 6 matching bases. This receptor was identified in a man aged 55 to 69 in good health. The CDR3 coding sequence is TGTGCCACTTCCAGATCCAGGGGAACTAATGAAAAACTGTTTTTT. Amino acid sequence: CATSRSRGTNEKLFF.